The entry below describes one T cell receptor beta chain. Its target is unknown. A junction boundary mismatches the germline segment, possibly from a read error. The sample comes from a study of blood T cells in healthy people across ages. Germline loops: CDR1 MDHEN, CDR2 SYDVKM. The CDR3 has 18 residues. Findings and caveats of the study: Per million T cells, the diversity of TCR beta decreased roughly linearly as age advanced.

Together with a sample-barcoded 5' primer, a J-beta primer mix was included in a second PCR lasting roughly 6 to 12 cycles. TCRdb re-called the 5' RACE reads through MiXCR, storing one row per CDR3 protein. The sample records some 710,000 distinct CDR3 sequences, 46% being singletons. The chain joins TRBV28 to TRBJ2-5; 10 bases fit TRBD2. The DNA end is more similar to TRBJ2-7, so the J call may be wrong. The sequenced material came from blood. This TCR came from a man at least 80 years old in good health. The CDR3 protein is CASNLSSSGRANFYEQYF. CDR3 coding DNA: TGTGCCAGCAATTTATCATCGAGCGGGAGGGCGAACTTCTACGAGCAGTACTTC.